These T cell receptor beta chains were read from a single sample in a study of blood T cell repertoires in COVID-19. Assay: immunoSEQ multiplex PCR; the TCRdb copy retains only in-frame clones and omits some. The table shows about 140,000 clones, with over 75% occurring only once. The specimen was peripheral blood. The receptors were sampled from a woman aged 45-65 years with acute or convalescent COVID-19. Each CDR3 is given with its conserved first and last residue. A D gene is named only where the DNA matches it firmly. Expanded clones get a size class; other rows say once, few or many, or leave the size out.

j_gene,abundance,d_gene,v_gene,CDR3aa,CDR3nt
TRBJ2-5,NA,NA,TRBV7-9,CASSPHHELETQYF,TGTGCCAGCAGCCCCCATCACGAGCTGGAGACCCAGTACTTC
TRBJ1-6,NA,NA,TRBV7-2,CASSTNGESYNSPLHF,TGTGCCAGCAGCACTAACGGGGAGTCCTATAATTCACCCCTCCACTTT
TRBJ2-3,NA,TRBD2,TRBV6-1,CASSEALRTSGIKDTQYF,TGTGCCAGCAGTGAAGCGCTACGGACTAGCGGGATTAAGGATACGCAGTATTTT
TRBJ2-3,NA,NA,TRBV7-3,CASSLAVGLTDTQYF,TGTGCCAGCAGCTTAGCAGTGGGACTCACAGATACGCAGTATTTT
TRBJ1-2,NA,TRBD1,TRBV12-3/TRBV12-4,CASSLGQNYGYTF,TGTGCCAGCAGCCTGGGACAGAACTATGGCTACACCTTC
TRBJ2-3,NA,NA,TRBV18,CASSPSTGLADTQYF,TGTGCCAGCTCACCAAGCACAGGGCTGGCAGATACGCAGTATTTT
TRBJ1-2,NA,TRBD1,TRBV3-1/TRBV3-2,CASSQLTGAGYGYTF,TGTGCCAGCAGCCAACTAACAGGGGCCGGATATGGCTACACCTTC
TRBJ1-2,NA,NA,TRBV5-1,CASSLVGVANYGYTF,TGCGCCAGCAGCTTGGTAGGGGTTGCTAACTATGGCTACACCTTC
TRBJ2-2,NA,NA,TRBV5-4,CANGPGKAGELFF,TGTGCCAATGGACCAGGGAAGGCCGGGGAGCTGTTTTTT
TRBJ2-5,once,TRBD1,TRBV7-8,CASSKDRQETQYF,TGTGCCAGCAGCAAGGACAGGCAAGAGACCCAGTACTTC
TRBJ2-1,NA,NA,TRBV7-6,CASSLLKGNEQFF,TGTGCCAGCAGCTTATTAAAGGGGAATGAGCAGTTCTTC
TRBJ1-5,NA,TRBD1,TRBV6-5,CASSSEQGGPNQPQHF,TGTGCCAGCAGTTCTGAACAGGGGGGGCCCAATCAGCCCCAGCATTTT
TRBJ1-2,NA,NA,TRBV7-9,CASSFGQNYGYTF,TGTGCCAGCAGCTTTGGACAGAACTATGGCTACACCTTC
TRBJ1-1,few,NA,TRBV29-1,CSVEVQGGTEAFF,TGCAGCGTTGAAGTCCAGGGAGGCACTGAAGCTTTCTTT
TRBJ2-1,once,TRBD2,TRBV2,CASRTGLAGPEQFF,TGTGCCAGCAGGACGGGACTAGCGGGACCCGAGCAGTTCTTC
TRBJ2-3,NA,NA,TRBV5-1,CASSPGQRGRTDTQYF,TGCGCCAGCAGCCCCGGACAGAGAGGCAGAACAGATACGCAGTATTTT
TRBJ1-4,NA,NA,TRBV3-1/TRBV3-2,CASSQVPGSEKLFF,TGTGCCAGCAGCCAAGTCCCGGGGAGTGAAAAACTGTTTTTT
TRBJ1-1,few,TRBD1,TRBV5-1,CASSLGQVMNTEAFF,TGCGCCAGCAGCCTAGGACAGGTAATGAACACTGAAGCTTTCTTT
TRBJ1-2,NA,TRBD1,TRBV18,CASSPGQGANYGYTF,TGTGCCAGCTCACCAGGACAGGGGGCAAACTATGGCTACACCTTC
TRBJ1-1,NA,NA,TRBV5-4,CASSPYRDGNTEAFF,TGTGCCAGCAGCCCCTACAGGGACGGTAACACTGAAGCTTTCTTT
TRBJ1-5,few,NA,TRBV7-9,CASSLVGSQPQHF,TGTGCCAGCAGCTTAGTTGGGAGTCAGCCCCAGCATTTT
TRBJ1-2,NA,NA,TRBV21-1,CASSKVPAGNYGYTF,TGTGCCAGCAGCAAAGTCCCGGCAGGCAACTATGGCTACACCTTC
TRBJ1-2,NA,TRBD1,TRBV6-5,CASRDRGRIYGYTF,TGTGCCAGCAGAGACAGGGGGCGCATCTACGGCTACACCTTC
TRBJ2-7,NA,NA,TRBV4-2,CASSQGLVSGEQYF,TGTGCCAGCAGCCAAGGATTAGTGAGTGGCGAGCAGTACTTC
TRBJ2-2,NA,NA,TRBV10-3,CAISDELASNTGELFF,TGTGCCATCAGCGATGAACTAGCATCGAACACCGGGGAGCTGTTTTTT
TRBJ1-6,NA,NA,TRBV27,CASSPGTGSSYNSPLHF,TGTGCCAGCAGTCCCGGGACCGGGAGCTCCTATAATTCACCCCTCCACTTT
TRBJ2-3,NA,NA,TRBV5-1,CASSLVQRNTDTQYF,TGCGCCAGCAGCTTGGTGCAGCGGAACACAGATACGCAGTATTTT